The sequence of this TCR beta chain was determined in a study of cytomegalovirus exposure and HLA in healthy donors. Study in general: There were 100 million to 120 million unique TCR beta sequences, drawn from 200 million or so T cells, in an earlier analysis.

With respect to this clone: The same CDR3 can be traced to other DNA sequences in this sample.

PCR primers comprised 60 Vbeta and 13 Jbeta primers. The data were produced by immunoSEQ multiplex PCR, yet TCRdb's version contains in-frame clones alone and is incomplete. The table shows 100,000 to 150,000 clones, with more than 75% occurring only once. The V gene end was trimmed by 2 bases and the J gene end by 0 bases; junction bases not matched to a gene: 1. CDR3 length: 15 amino acids. Germline CDR1 and CDR2: MNHEY and SVGAGI. The clonotype comes from a man aged 18 to 35 in good health and CMV-seronegative. Sequenced input: PBMCs. This chain connects TRBV6-5 to TRBJ2-3; 8 bases are a match to TRBD2. This CDR3 is CASSYGLASTDTQYF. CDR3 coding DNA: TGTGCCAGCAGTTACGGACTAGCTAGCACAGATACGCAGTATTTT.